Listed below are T cell receptor beta chains from one sample, sequenced in a study of beta chain features in type 1 diabetes. TCRdb keeps only in-frame clones here, not all; method: immunoSEQ multiplex PCR. The sample includes 70,000 to 90,000 clones, roughly 31% of them seen just once. Sequencing used stem cell memory CD4+ T cells from blood. Receptor source: a woman in her late teens or twenties in good health. Each CDR3 is given with its conserved first and last residue. Each record gives: CDR3 length, clone size, J gene, D gene, V gene, CDR3 DNA, CDR3 protein. A D gene is named only where the DNA matches it firmly. For some rows the clone size is stated as once, few or many, or as a class when expanded; others skip it.

len: 16; abundance: .; j_gene: TRBJ1-2; d_gene: .; v_gene: TRBV19; CDR3nt: TGTGCCAGTAGTACCCTGCCCAGGAAGCTCGACTATGGCTACACCTTC; CDR3aa: CASSTLPRKLDYGYTF
len: 15; abundance: .; j_gene: TRBJ2-1; d_gene: .; v_gene: TRBV25-1; CDR3nt: TGTGCCAGCAGTGAGATAGCGGTCTCCTACAATGAGCAGTTCTTC; CDR3aa: CASSEIAVSYNEQFF
len: 14; abundance: few; j_gene: TRBJ2-3; d_gene: .; v_gene: TRBV7-9; CDR3nt: TGTGCCAGCAGCACCCGACAGGAGCGTGGTACGCAGTATTTT; CDR3aa: CASSTRQERGTQYF
len: 15; abundance: few; j_gene: TRBJ2-5; d_gene: TRBD1; v_gene: TRBV2; CDR3nt: TGTGCCAGCTGCCGGGACAGGGGGCTGCAAGAGACCCAGTACTTC; CDR3aa: CASCRDRGLQETQYF
len: 14; abundance: few; j_gene: TRBJ2-7; d_gene: TRBD1; v_gene: TRBV11-3; CDR3nt: TGTGCCAGCAGATCCCGGGGACAGGGCTACGAGCAGTACTTC; CDR3aa: CASRSRGQGYEQYF
len: 12; abundance: many; j_gene: TRBJ2-1; d_gene: .; v_gene: TRBV9; CDR3nt: TGTGCCAGCAGCTCCGGTTACAATGAGCAGTTCTTC; CDR3aa: CASSSGYNEQFF
len: 12; abundance: few; j_gene: TRBJ2-5; d_gene: .; v_gene: TRBV10-3; CDR3nt: TGTGCCATCAGTGAGTCCCTAGAGACCCAGTACTTC; CDR3aa: CAISESLETQYF
len: 15; abundance: .; j_gene: TRBJ1-5; d_gene: .; v_gene: TRBV5-1; CDR3nt: TGCGCCAGCAGCCCTGGGCCTAATAGCAATCAGCCCCAGCATTTT; CDR3aa: CASSPGPNSNQPQHF
len: 11; abundance: .; j_gene: TRBJ1-2; d_gene: .; v_gene: TRBV6-1; CDR3nt: TGTGCCAGCCGCGGGGGGGAAGGCTACACCTTC; CDR3aa: CASRGGEGYTF
len: 14; abundance: .; j_gene: TRBJ2-5; d_gene: .; v_gene: TRBV29-1; CDR3nt: TGCAGCGTTGACCTGCCCGGGACAATAGAGACCCAGTACTTC; CDR3aa: CSVDLPGTIETQYF
len: 15; abundance: .; j_gene: TRBJ1-1; d_gene: .; v_gene: TRBV7-9; CDR3nt: TGTGCCAGCAGCTTCGGTCTGCGGTCGCGCACTGAAGCTTTCTTT; CDR3aa: CASSFGLRSRTEAFF
len: 15; abundance: .; j_gene: TRBJ2-1; d_gene: TRBD2; v_gene: TRBV5-6; CDR3nt: TGTGCCAGCAGGCCAGGACTAGGAGCCTACAATGAGCAGTTCTTC; CDR3aa: CASRPGLGAYNEQFF
len: 13; abundance: .; j_gene: TRBJ1-1; d_gene: .; v_gene: TRBV7-9; CDR3nt: TGTGCCAGCAGGCGGGGGGCGGGCACTGAAGCTTTCTTT; CDR3aa: CASRRGAGTEAFF
len: 16; abundance: .; j_gene: TRBJ2-2; d_gene: .; v_gene: TRBV12-5; CDR3nt: TGTGCTAGTGTCTCCCCAGCAGGGCCGAACACCGGGGAGCTGTTTTTT; CDR3aa: CASVSPAGPNTGELFF
len: 12; abundance: many; j_gene: TRBJ2-3; d_gene: .; v_gene: TRBV7-2; CDR3nt: TGTGCCAGCAGCTTACAAACAGATACGCAGTATTTT; CDR3aa: CASSLQTDTQYF
len: 15; abundance: few; j_gene: TRBJ1-4; d_gene: TRBD1; v_gene: TRBV6-6; CDR3nt: TGTGCCAGCAGTTACGGGACAGGGGAGGGTGAAAAACTGTTTTTT; CDR3aa: CASSYGTGEGEKLFF
len: 15; abundance: few; j_gene: TRBJ1-5; d_gene: .; v_gene: TRBV4-1; CDR3nt: TGCGCCAGCAGCCTATTGGGGGCAGCCAATCAGCCCCAGCATTTT; CDR3aa: CASSLLGAANQPQHF
len: 14; abundance: few; j_gene: TRBJ2-1; d_gene: TRBD1; v_gene: TRBV5-4; CDR3nt: TGTGCCAGCAGCCGAGAACAGGGGCGCAATGAGCAGTTCTTC; CDR3aa: CASSREQGRNEQFF
len: 14; abundance: .; j_gene: TRBJ1-2; d_gene: .; v_gene: TRBV7-2; CDR3nt: TGTGCCAGCAGTCACCCGGGGGTGGCTAGGGGCTACACCTTC; CDR3aa: CASSHPGVARGYTF
len: 13; abundance: .; j_gene: TRBJ1-5; d_gene: .; v_gene: TRBV7-9; CDR3nt: TGTGCCAGCAGCCCCCGAACAGGTCAGCCCCAGCATTTT; CDR3aa: CASSPRTGQPQHF
len: 14; abundance: .; j_gene: TRBJ2-7; d_gene: .; v_gene: TRBV4-3; CDR3nt: TGCGCCAGCAGCCAAGATCTGGGCAGCTACGAGCAGTACTTC; CDR3aa: CASSQDLGSYEQYF
len: 16; abundance: few; j_gene: TRBJ2-3; d_gene: .; v_gene: TRBV18; CDR3nt: TGTGCCAGCTCACCCACCGGGACTGGGGCGTCAGATACGCAGTATTTT; CDR3aa: CASSPTGTGASDTQYF
len: 14; abundance: .; j_gene: TRBJ2-4; d_gene: TRBD1; v_gene: TRBV18; CDR3nt: TGTGCCAGCTCACCAGGACAGGGGAGGATCATTCAGTACTTC; CDR3aa: CASSPGQGRIIQYF
len: 14; abundance: few; j_gene: TRBJ2-3; d_gene: TRBD2; v_gene: TRBV11-2; CDR3nt: TGTGCCAGCAGCCCGCGGCCGGGGGGGGATACGCAGTATTTT; CDR3aa: CASSPRPGGDTQYF
len: 17; abundance: few; j_gene: TRBJ2-4; d_gene: .; v_gene: TRBV9; CDR3nt: TGTGCCAGCAGCCCAGAAGGGGCGTATCTAGCCAAAAACATTCAGTACTTC; CDR3aa: CASSPEGAYLAKNIQYF
len: 15; abundance: .; j_gene: TRBJ2-3; d_gene: .; v_gene: TRBV2; CDR3nt: TGTGCCAGCAGATCAGGGTTTTGGGACACAGATACGCAGTATTTT; CDR3aa: CASRSGFWDTDTQYF
len: 13; abundance: few; j_gene: TRBJ1-1; d_gene: .; v_gene: TRBV2; CDR3nt: TGTGCCAGCAGTGGACAGTTGATGACTGAAGCTTTCTTT; CDR3aa: CASSGQLMTEAFF
len: 15; abundance: few; j_gene: TRBJ2-7; d_gene: .; v_gene: TRBV18; CDR3nt: TGTGCCAGCTCAGAAGACCCGACTGGAGCCTACGAGCAGTACTTC; CDR3aa: CASSEDPTGAYEQYF
len: 16; abundance: .; j_gene: TRBJ2-1; d_gene: .; v_gene: TRBV6-1; CDR3nt: TGTGCCAGCAGTGAACCCGGCAGGGCCACGGGTAATGAGCAGTTCTTC; CDR3aa: CASSEPGRATGNEQFF
len: 16; abundance: few; j_gene: TRBJ2-3; d_gene: TRBD1; v_gene: TRBV5-1; CDR3nt: TGCGCCAGCAGCCCCCCGGGACAGTCTAGCACAGATACGCAGTATTTT; CDR3aa: CASSPPGQSSTDTQYF
len: 15; abundance: few; j_gene: TRBJ2-1; d_gene: TRBD2; v_gene: TRBV7-2; CDR3nt: TGTGCCAGCACTCGGGCAGCGGGGGAGATCAATGAGCAGTTCTTC; CDR3aa: CASTRAAGEINEQFF
len: 16; abundance: .; j_gene: TRBJ1-3; d_gene: TRBD1; v_gene: TRBV7-8; CDR3nt: TGTGCCAGCAGCCCTAGCACAGGGGGCTCTGGAAACACCATATATTTT; CDR3aa: CASSPSTGGSGNTIYF
len: 14; abundance: .; j_gene: TRBJ1-2; d_gene: TRBD1; v_gene: TRBV5-1; CDR3nt: TGCGCCAGCAGCTTAGACAGGGGGCAAGGTGGCTACACCTTC; CDR3aa: CASSLDRGQGGYTF
len: 14; abundance: .; j_gene: TRBJ2-1; d_gene: TRBD1; v_gene: TRBV28; CDR3nt: TGTGCCAGCAGTGGACAGAGACAGGGGATAGACGTGCTCTTC; CDR3aa: CASSGQRQGIDVLF
len: 13; abundance: few; j_gene: TRBJ2-7; d_gene: .; v_gene: TRBV11-1; CDR3nt: TGTGCCAGCAGCTTATCTCCTTCCTACGAGCAGTACTTC; CDR3aa: CASSLSPSYEQYF